This TCR beta chain was captured in a study of T cells in Graves' hyperthyroidism and ophthalmopathy. Study-wide findings and caveats: In blood, most of the thyroid clonotypes expanded above 0.001 were also present.

As for this clonotype: Its matching antigen is unknown.

It was uncontrolled infection, other autoimmune disease, pregnancy or lactation that excluded patients. RNA transcripts gave rise to amplified TCR beta CDR3 regions. First-round RT-PCR of the TCR CDR3 relied on the HTBI primer set. TCRdb redid the calling of the multiplex PCR reads with MiXCR, one entry per CDR3 protein. The sample shows fewer than 700,000 distinct CDR3 sequences, over 15% of them seen only once. Trimming cost V 0 bases and J 7 bases, with 10 bases left between them. Germline-derived CDR1 and CDR2 are MNHEY and SVGAGI. The CDR3 loop spans 14 amino acids. V usage is TRBV6-5 and J usage is TRBJ1-5; D gene uncertain. This sequence was found in a woman under 30 with Graves' ophthalmopathy. Sequenced: blood. CDR3 coding DNA: TGTGCCAGCAGTTACTCCGGGGAAGGGCAGCCCCAGCATTTT. Translating it yields CASSYSGEGQPQHF.